The T cell receptor (beta chain) under discussion was sequenced for a study of T cell responses to AZD1222 COVID-19 vaccine. The study, taken as a whole, reports: The number of AZD1222 recipients seropositive at baseline was only five to seven. Unmutated variant regions are reportedly the target of nearly half of TCRs that are spike-specific. Clonal diversity may have been underestimated, and the donors were mostly white British, with more females than males. Sampling that yielded the repertoires occurred only after the peak T cell response.

Clones were read by immunoSEQ multiplex PCR, and TCRdb kept only the in-frame ones, dropping some. The repertoire consists of around 96,000 clones, with under 95% occurring once and the leading ten covering roughly 12%. The V segment lost 6 bases and the J segment 1 base; nucleotides outside the gene matches: 18. Germline CDR1 MDHEN, CDR2 SYDVKM. This CDR3 is built from 19 residues. On this clone: Its antigen is as yet unknown.

This chain links TRBV28 with TRBJ1-3, with 7 bases lining up with TRBD1. The receptor was isolated from an adult who received the AZD1222 COVID-19 vaccine. The sample here was peripheral blood, taken 28 days after the second AZD1222 dose. CDR3 residues: CASSPLGQETILSGNTIYF. CDR3 bases: TGTGCCAGCAGCCCCCTCGGACAGGAGACGATACTTTCTGGAAACACCATATATTTT. Full variable domain (outside the CDR3, taken from reference TRBV28 and TRBJ1-3): DVKVTQSSRYLVKRTGEKVFLECVQDMDHENMFWYRQDPGLGLRLIYFSYDVKMKEKGDIPEGYSVSREKKERFSLILESASTNQTSMYLCASSPLGQETILSGNTIYFGEGSWLTVV.